This T cell receptor (beta chain) was profiled in a study of T cell changes during pregnancy in multiple sclerosis. Profiled with immunoSEQ multiplex PCR; TCRdb holds only in-frame clones, not every one. Of roughly 110,000 clones listed, 92% were seen once; the top ten hold around 1.5%. From germline, CDR1 is SGHRS and CDR2 YFSETQ. This CDR3 has 16 amino acids. V was pared by 4 bases and J by 7 bases, with 24 bases between. Sequences were derived from peripheral blood, sampled after pregnancy. J is TRBJ2-7 and V is TRBV5-1; a possible D gene is TRBD2 (8 bases). The TCR sequence derives from a female donor with multiple sclerosis, enrolled in a pregnancy study. In DNA, the CDR3 is TGCGCCAGCAGCCGACAGGGTAATAGCGGGAAGGGAGAGCAGTACTTC. It encodes CASSRQGNSGKGEQYF. The variable domain in full, with the rest retrieved from reference TRBV5-1 and TRBJ2-7, is KAGVTQTPRYLIKTRGQQVTLSCSPISGHRSVSWYQQTPGQGLQFLFEYFSETQRNKGNFPGRFSGRQFSNSRSEMNVSTLELGDSALYLCASSRQGNSGKGEQYFGPGTRLTVT.